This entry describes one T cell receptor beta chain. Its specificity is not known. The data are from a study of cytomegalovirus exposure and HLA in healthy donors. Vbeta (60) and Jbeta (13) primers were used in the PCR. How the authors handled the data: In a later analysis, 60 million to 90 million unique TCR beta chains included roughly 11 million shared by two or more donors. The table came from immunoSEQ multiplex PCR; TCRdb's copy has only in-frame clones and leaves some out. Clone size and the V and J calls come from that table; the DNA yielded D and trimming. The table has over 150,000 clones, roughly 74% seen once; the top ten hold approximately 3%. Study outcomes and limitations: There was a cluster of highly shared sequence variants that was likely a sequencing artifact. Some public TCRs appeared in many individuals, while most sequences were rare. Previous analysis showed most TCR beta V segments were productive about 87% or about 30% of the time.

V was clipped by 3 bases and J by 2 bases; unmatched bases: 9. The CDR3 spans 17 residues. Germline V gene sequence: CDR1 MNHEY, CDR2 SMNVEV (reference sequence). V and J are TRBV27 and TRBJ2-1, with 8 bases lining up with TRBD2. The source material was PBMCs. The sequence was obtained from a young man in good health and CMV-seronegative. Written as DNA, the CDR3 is TGTGCCAGCAGTTTCGCTAGCGGGTCCCTCCCCTACAATGAGCAGTTCTTC. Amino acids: CASSFASGSLPYNEQFF.